This TCR beta chain was observed in a study of T cell changes during pregnancy in multiple sclerosis. After removal of 6 bases from V and 2 bases from J, the junction contained 1 base not matched to a gene. The CDR3 has 13 amino acids. Looked up from germline, CDR1 is MNHEY and CDR2 is SMNVEV (reference sequence). The assay was immunoSEQ multiplex PCR, and TCRdb's table has in-frame clones only and misses some. The sample shows about 73,000 clones, 85% to 95% of them seen only once. This receptor was taken from a female donor in good health, enrolled as a control in a pregnancy study. The chain is built from TRBV27 and TRBJ1-5; 7 bases are shared with TRBD1. Sequenced here: peripheral blood, sampled in the third trimester of pregnancy. As DNA, the CDR3 is TGTGCCAGCAGCGGGACAGGCAATCAGCCCCAGCATTTT. Protein: CASSGTGNQPQHF.